This T cell receptor beta chain was identified during a study of blood T cell repertoires in COVID-19. Across the whole study: Some COVID-19 samples were acute and others convalescent; all came from the United States, Italy and Spain.

Some clones are missing from TCRdb's copy, which holds only in-frame ones; the method was immunoSEQ multiplex PCR. Here the sample spans around 100,000 clones, 70% to 90% being singletons. Germline assignment: CDR1 SEHNR and CDR2 FQNEAQ (reference sequence). The CDR3 length is 15 residues. Germline trimming cut 2 bases from V and 4 bases from J; bases unmatched to any gene: 5. The chain combines TRBV7-9 with TRBJ2-1; 7 nucleotides agree with TRBD1. Sequencing was performed on peripheral blood. The TCR sequence derives from a human donor in a cohort sampled during active COVID-19. The CDR3, as DNA: TGTGCCAGCAGCTTAACAGGGGCAGCATACAATGAGCAGTTCTTC. It encodes CASSLTGAAYNEQFF.